The clone carrying this T cell receptor beta chain was observed a single time. Antigen unknown. The same CDR3 arises from other DNA sequences in this sample as well. Between the trimmed V and J ends, which lost 2 bases and 0 bases, there was a span of 10 bases. Germline CDR1 SGHRS, CDR2 YFSETQ. The CDR3 totals 15 residues. This table comes from immunoSEQ multiplex PCR, and its TCRdb copy is limited to in-frame clones, with some not included. This repertoire shows 2 million or so clones, 95% found once; its top ten account for roughly 0.13%. This specimen belongs to a study of shared clonotypes between healthy human individuals. Notes on the study in general: Memory subsets generally showed smaller estimated richness than naive subsets did.

Sequencing was carried out using naive CD4+ T cells sorted from blood. The subset is: CD45RA+ positively selected. The V and J genes are TRBV5-1 and TRBJ2-3; D might be TRBD1 or TRBD2, each matching 5 bases. The TCR sequence derives from a man between 18 and 29 years old in good health. CDR3 region: CASSFGGVSTDTQYF. In nucleotides, the CDR3 is TGCGCCAGCAGCTTTGGGGGAGTGAGCACAGATACGCAGTATTTT.